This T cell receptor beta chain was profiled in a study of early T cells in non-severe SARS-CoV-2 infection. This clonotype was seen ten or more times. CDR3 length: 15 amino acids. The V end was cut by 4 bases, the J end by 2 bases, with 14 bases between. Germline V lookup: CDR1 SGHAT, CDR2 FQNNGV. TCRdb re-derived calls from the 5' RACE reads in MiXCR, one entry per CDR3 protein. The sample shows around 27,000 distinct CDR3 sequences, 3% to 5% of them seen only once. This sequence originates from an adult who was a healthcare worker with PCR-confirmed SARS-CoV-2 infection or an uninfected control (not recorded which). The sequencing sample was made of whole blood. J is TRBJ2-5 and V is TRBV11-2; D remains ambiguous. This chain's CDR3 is CASSSTDGKQETQYF. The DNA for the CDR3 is TGTGCCAGCAGCTCCACGGACGGAAAACAAGAGACCCAGTACTTC.